This T cell receptor (beta chain) came from a study of CD4 T cells in relation to SARS-CoV-2 and coronaviruses. Whole-study context: TCR beta CDR3s were sequenced after roughly eleven-day antigen culture of PBMCs.

Findings and caveats of the study: Crossreactive clones expanded significantly less to SARS-CoV-2 than monoreactive clones.

The CDR3 consists of 14 residues. The ends lost 0 bases at V and 3 bases at J; junction bases unmatched: 0. Germline V gene lookup returns CDR1 ENHRY and CDR2 SYGVKD. Concerning this clone: Its target is unknown.

Profiling relied on immunoSEQ multiplex PCR, and the TCRdb table lists in-frame clones only, not all of them. The table lists 40,000 to 50,000 clones, nearly 85% of them singletons, with about 1.2% in the top ten. The sample taken for sequencing was naive CD4+ T cells from PBMCs, cultured in vitro. Subset indicated: naive CD4+ T cells isolated by negative enrichment. The chain carries TRBV10-3 and TRBJ1-2; 8 bases line up with TRBD1. The TCR was taken from an adult with COVID-19. The DNA of the CDR3 is TGTGCCATCAGTGAGTCGGACAGGGACTATGGCTACACCTTC. It specifies CAISESDRDYGYTF.